One sample yielded the 25 T cell receptor beta chains listed below, sequenced in a study of T cell repertoires in cytomegalovirus infection. Using its own MiXCR run on the reads, TCRdb lists one record per CDR3 protein. The sample yields hundreds of thousands of distinct CDR3 sequences, roughly 24% seen once. The sample consisted of CD8+ T cells from PBMCs. The receptors come from a human donor in good health (CMV status not recorded). Some clones in this sample may be carry-over from other donors' samples.

V usage is TRBV20-1 and J usage is TRBJ2-1, with 8 bases that match TRBD1. The CDR3 has 15 amino acids. V shed 2 bases and J 5 bases; nucleotides not matched to a gene: 8. Per the germline V gene, CDR1 is DFQATT and CDR2 is SNEGSKA (reference sequence). The CDR3 protein is CSARNNRGINNEQFF. As DNA, the CDR3 is TGCAGTGCTAGAAACAACAGGGGGATCAACAATGAGCAGTTCTTC.

The chain has TRBV24-1 and TRBJ2-1, with D perhaps TRBD1 (6 bases). V lost 5 bases, J lost 9 bases, and 16 bases lay in between. The CDR3 covers 14 residues. The germline CDR1 and CDR2 sequences are KGHDR and SFDVKD. The CDR3 region is CATSGAGVKGEQFF. CDR3 DNA: TGTGCCACCAGTGGGGCAGGGGTGAAGGGTGAGCAGTTCTTC.

J is TRBJ1-1 and V is TRBV19; no firm D call. Germline V gives CDR1 LNHDA, CDR2 SQIVND (reference sequence). V was cut by 0 bases and J by 1 base, with 12 bases left in between. This CDR3 spans 16 amino acids. In DNA, the CDR3 is TGTGCCAGTAGTATAGAGGCCCTTGGGTGGAACACTGAAGCTTTCTTT. Its protein is CASSIEALGWNTEAFF.

This clonotype has at least ten counts. The rearrangement joins TRBV7-9 to TRBJ2-7, with 8 bases matching TRBD1. Trimming took 5 bases from V and 6 from J; bases not matched to a gene: 9. The CDR3 has 14 residues. The germline CDR1 and CDR2 sequences are SEHNR and FQNEAQ (reference sequence). In DNA, the CDR3 is TGTGCCAGCAGCGGAAGGACAGGGTGGGCCGAGCAGTACGTC. Amino acids: CASSGRTGWAEQYV.

This clonotype was recorded a few times. J is TRBJ2-5 and V is TRBV6-5, with D perhaps assigned TRBD1 or TRBD2 (5 bases each). Germline lookup yields CDR1 MNHEY and CDR2 SVGAGI. V was shortened by 7 bases and J by 7 bases, with 19 bases between the two germline ends. The CDR3 totals 14 residues. CDR3 sequence (DNA): TGTGCCAGCACCTCCCCGGTCTCTGGGGGGACCCAGTACTTC. It encodes CASTSPVSGGTQYF.

This clonotype was seen a handful of times. The chain is built from TRBV29-1 and TRBJ1-1; D is undetermined. Germline CDR1 is SQVTM and CDR2 is ANQGSEA. Trimming cost V 3 bases and J 10 bases, with 15 bases left between them. The CDR3 is 12 residues long. The chain's CDR3 is CSVEAPLPGAFF. DNA of the CDR3: TGCAGCGTTGAGGCGCCTTTGCCCGGAGCTTTCTTT.

The chain carries TRBV6-2 or TRBV6-3 and TRBJ2-3; 12 bases are a match to TRBD2. Germline values: CDR1 MNHEY, CDR2 SVGEGT. After removal of 2 bases from V and 4 bases from J, the junction contained 7 bases not matched to a gene. The CDR3 is 17 residues long. CDR3 in amino acids: CASSYDVTSGGPDTQYF. CDR3 DNA sequence: TGTGCCAGCAGTTACGATGTGACTAGCGGGGGTCCAGATACGCAGTATTTT.

This clonotype was picked up a small number of times. V gene TRBV6-5 combines with J gene TRBJ2-7, with D tentatively TRBD1 (6 bases). Per the germline V gene, CDR1 is MNHEY and CDR2 is SVGAGI. The CDR3 consists of 15 residues. The V gene lost 0 bases and the J gene lost 2 bases, with 11 bases spanning the gap. CDR3 residues: CASSYSSTGPYEQYV. CDR3 DNA: TGTGCCAGCAGTTACTCGTCGACAGGACCCTACGAGCAGTACGTC.

This rearrangement joins TRBV10-3 to TRBJ2-7; 11 positions agree with TRBD1. This CDR3 is 16 amino acids long. Germline V lookup: CDR1 ENHRY, CDR2 SYGVKD. V shed 3 bases and J 4 bases; nucleotides not matched to a gene: 8. DNA for the CDR3: TGTGCCATCAGTGAACAGGACAGGGGGCAACATTACGAGCAGTACTTC. It is translated as CAISEQDRGQHYEQYF.

The chain combines TRBV20-1 with TRBJ2-2, with a weak D call TRBD1 (6 bases). Per germline, CDR1 DFQATT and CDR2 SNEGSKA (reference sequence). The V and J ends lost 6 bases and 4 bases respectively, with 12 bases between them. The CDR3 sequence is 13 residues long. The CDR3 loop reads CSAQDRSTGELFF. CDR3 coding DNA: TGCAGTGCCCAAGACAGGAGCACCGGGGAGCTGTTTTTT.

The chain recombines TRBV5-1 with TRBJ1-1; possible D gene TRBD1, 6 bases. CDR1 SGHRS and CDR2 YFSETQ come from the germline V gene. This CDR3 is 14 amino acids long. Deletions cut 4 bases from V and 4 bases from J, with 14 bases between. The CDR3 DNA is TGCGCCAGCAGCCTGAATGGACAGTTCACTGAAGCTTTCTTT. This codes for CASSLNGQFTEAFF.

This clonotype was counted at least ten times. This chain links TRBV6-6 with TRBJ1-4; tentatively, D is TRBD1 (5 bases). V was pared by 6 bases and J by 8 bases, with 16 bases between. From germline, CDR1 is MNHNY and CDR2 SVGAGI (reference sequence). CDR3 size: 14 residues. The CDR3 protein is CASRPRDGGEKLFF. The DNA for the CDR3 is TGTGCCAGCAGACCCCGGGACGGCGGAGAAAAACTGTTTTTT.

This clonotype was seen repeatedly, ten times or more. J is TRBJ2-3 and V is TRBV7-2; D is possibly TRBD2 (7 bases). This CDR3 is built from 15 residues. V lost 0 bases, J lost 5 bases, and 12 bases lay in between. Per the germline V gene, CDR1 is SGHTA and CDR2 is FQGNSA. Here the CDR3 DNA reads TGTGCCAGCAGCTTAGCGGGGGGGCTCGGAGATACGCAGTATTTT. Residues: CASSLAGGLGDTQYF.

This clonotype was picked up a small number of times. This chain joins TRBV27 and TRBJ2-7; D gene uncertain. CDR3 length equals 16 residues. V gave up 4 bases and J gave up 3 bases, with 19 bases separating them. Germline V CDR1 and CDR2: MNHEY, SMNVEV (reference sequence). The CDR3 here is CASSSPVPRPIYEQYF. The CDR3 coding sequence is TGTGCCAGCAGTTCCCCTGTCCCTCGGCCCATCTACGAGCAGTACTTC.

This clonotype was seen at least ten times. The chain joins TRBV28 to TRBJ2-2; tentatively, D is TRBD2 (6 bases). CDR1 and CDR2 (germline): MDHEN, SYDVKM. The CDR3 consists of 13 residues. Trimming shortened V by 4 bases and J by 3 bases, and 6 bases separated the two germline ends. The CDR3: CASSWGDTGELFF. The CDR3 region has the DNA TGTGCCAGCAGTTGGGGGGACACCGGGGAGCTGTTTTTT.

This clonotype was observed a handful of times. This rearrangement joins TRBV20-1 to TRBJ2-3, with 8 bases aligning to TRBD2. CDR3 size: 15 residues. Trimming cost V 3 bases and J 0 bases; bases outside gene matches: 5. Germline V lookup: CDR1 DFQATT, CDR2 SNEGSKA (reference sequence). The CDR3 nucleotides read TGCAGTGCTAGTCCTAGCGGGCCCAGCACAGATACGCAGTATTTT. It specifies CSASPSGPSTDTQYF.

V usage is TRBV18 and J usage is TRBJ2-3; 8 bases fit TRBD1. The CDR3 is 17 residues long. The junction had 12 bases not matched to a gene; V was cut back by 6 bases and J by 1 base. The germline V gene encodes CDR1 KGHSH and CDR2 LQKENI. This CDR3 reads CASSCTGQETCTDTQYF. CDR3 nucleotides: TGTGCCAGCTCTTGCACGGGACAGGAGACTTGCACAGATACGCAGTATTTT.

On this clonotype: The junction does not match germline at one end; this may be a read error. This chain connects TRBV7-6 to TRBJ1-5; 10 bases line up with TRBD1. Germline V gene lookup returns CDR1 SGHVS and CDR2 FNYEAQ. The CDR3 runs to 18 residues. CDR3 nucleotides: TGTGCCAGCAGCTACGGCTCCGGGACAGGGGTTGGAAATCGGCCCCAGCATTTT. Its translation: CASSYGSGTGVGNRPQHF.

This clonotype was seen only a few times. In DNA, the CDR3 is TGTGCCACCCAAAGCTCCTACAATGAGCAGTTCTTC. Its protein is CATQSSYNEQFF. The chain carries TRBV2 and TRBJ2-1; D gene uncertain. This CDR3 comprises 12 residues. V lost 10 bases, J lost 0 bases, and 7 bases lay in between. Germline CDR1 and CDR2: SNHLY and FYNNEI.

The table lists this clonotype with a few counts. The V call is TRBV4-1, the J call TRBJ1-1; no reliable D call. The CDR3 is made up of 16 amino acids. CDR1 is MGHRA, CDR2 YSYEKL, per germline. V was pared by 2 bases and J by 5 bases, with 18 bases between. Here the CDR3 DNA reads TGCGCCAGCAGCCAAACAAGGATTGCGGGGAGGACTGAAGCTTTCTTT. Its translation: CASSQTRIAGRTEAFF.

V is TRBV12-3 or TRBV12-4 and J is TRBJ2-1; no firm D call. Trimming pared 6 bases from V and 9 bases from J, leaving 12 bases between. CDR3 size: 12 residues. The CDR3 bases are TGTGCCAGCAGCCAGTCCTTAAGTGAGCAGTTCTTC. This encodes CASSQSLSEQFF.

This chain connects TRBV6-4 to TRBJ1-5, with unresolved D. The V end lost 0 bases, the J end lost 1 base, and 7 bases lay between the germline ends. Germline V CDR1 and CDR2: MRHNA, SNTAGT. The CDR3 contains 15 residues. The CDR3: CASSDSVGSNQPQHF. Written as DNA, the CDR3 is TGTGCCAGCAGTGACTCTGTTGGGAGCAATCAGCCCCAGCATTTT.

This chain uses TRBV5-6 with TRBJ2-2, with D uncertain. Germline CDR1 SGHDT, CDR2 YYEEEE. This CDR3 has 14 amino acids. The V and J ends lost 1 base and 4 bases respectively, with 8 bases between them. CDR3 amino acids: CASSLFKGTGELFF. The CDR3 DNA reads as TGTGCCAGCAGCTTGTTTAAGGGCACCGGGGAGCTGTTTTTT. Combining the CDR3 with reference TRBV5-6 and TRBJ2-2 gives the whole variable domain DAGVTQSPTHLIKTRGQQVTLRCSPKSGHDTVSWYQQALGQGPQFIFQYYEEEERQRGNFPDRFSGHQFPNYSSELNVNALLLGDSALYLCASSLFKGTGELFFGEGSRLTVL.

This chain connects TRBV25-1 to TRBJ2-1; D unresolved. Trimming stripped 4 bases from V and 4 bases from J, with 8 bases between. This CDR3 comprises 13 residues. Per the germline V gene, CDR1 is MGHDK and CDR2 is SYGVNS. CDR3 DNA: TGTGCCAGCAGTGTAAGATTATACAATGAGCAGTTCTTC. Translation gives CASSVRLYNEQFF. Using reference TRBV25-1 and TRBJ2-1 for the parts outside the CDR3, the full variable domain is EADIYQTPRYLVIGTGKKITLECSQTMGHDKMYWYQQDPGMELHLIHYSYGVNSTEKGDLSSESTVSRIRTEHFPLTLESARPSHTSQYLCASSVRLYNEQFFGPGTRLTVL.

The chain is built from TRBV27 and TRBJ2-7; maybe TRBD2 (5 bases). V was clipped by 5 bases and J by 4 bases, with 15 bases between them. Germline V gives CDR1 MNHEY, CDR2 SMNVEV (reference sequence). The CDR3 runs 14 residues. The CDR3 DNA follows: TGTGCCAGCAGTCCTAGCTACGAAATGTACGAGCAGTACTTC. Translation: CASSPSYEMYEQYF.